This T cell receptor (beta chain) is drawn from a study of T cell responses to AZD1222 COVID-19 vaccine. On the study more broadly: Analysis merged second doses at about 4 or about 12 weeks. Findings of the study overall: White British ancestry dominated among donors, who included more females, and clonal diversity was possibly underestimated. The study found vaccine-associated CD4 TCRs spanning spike, dominant at 160-218 and 743-854.

On this clone itself: Its antigen is currently unknown.

TCRdb's copy holds only in-frame clones and misses some; the assay was immunoSEQ multiplex PCR. The sample has roughly 40,000 clones, around 82% seen once. Trimming cost V 4 bases and J 8 bases, with 15 bases left between them. Germline V gives CDR1 SGHVS, CDR2 FNYEAQ. This CDR3 has 14 amino acids. The TCR originated in an adult in good health. Sequenced material: peripheral blood, taken on day 0 of AZD1222 vaccination. The rearrangement uses TRBV7-6 and TRBJ2-1; D remains unclear. The CDR3 protein is CASSSLGGGDEQFF. The CDR3 region has the DNA TGTGCCAGCAGCTCCCTCGGTGGTGGGGATGAGCAGTTCTTC.